This T cell receptor beta chain appears in the sequencing data of a study of blood T cell repertoires in COVID-19 (dated by TCRdb to the early 2020s). Concerning the study at large: Collaborator samples came from the United States, Italy and Spain and covered acute and convalescent phases of COVID-19. The material from the prospective study consisted of cDNA or gDNA derived from T cells, B-cell-depleted T cells, or PBMCs. The dataset comprised deeply sampled blood TCRbeta repertoires from subjects exposed to, actively infected with, or recovered from COVID-19. The repertoires were made available in a free public database intended to serve as a resource for research on the immune response to SARS-CoV-2. The samples were drawn from two sources: the first 160 participants of the ongoing ImmuneRACE study, and 950 to 1,500 subjects contributed by 6 global collaborators. A de-identified subject ID, COVID-19 status, age in years and sex were almost always included in the sample metadata. Where available, HLA class I and class II types were taken from metadata supplied by the sample provider and were not determined by assay-based typing.

The immunoSEQ Assay, a bias-controlled multiplex PCR, was used to amplify TCRbeta CDR3 regions from genomic DNA. As for the original processing: The number of nucleated cells in each sample was estimated from the amplification of reference gene primers within the assay. Sequence reads were collapsed and filtered to measure the absolute abundance of every unique TCRbeta CDR3 rearrangement. For each sample, productive Simpson clonality was calculated as the square root of Simpson's diversity index over productive rearrangements. The table was pulled from immuneACCESS by TCRdb, which kept in-frame rearrangements only. Such tables lose some clones; where checked, under half of the loss comes from unresolved V genes, and the rest has no known cause. D and trimming were read from the DNA, whereas the V and J calls and clone size are those reported in that table. For this sample there are under 100,000 clones; more than 65% appear just once. The ten top clones hold about 20% of the sample.

The collaborating institutions used their own protocols to collect whole blood in K2EDTA tubes. For TCRbeta analysis, collaborators shipped samples as frozen whole blood, isolated PBMCs, or DNA extracted from either of those sample types. Points the paper makes about the study in general: How much clinical and demographic metadata was included differed by source and by participant, and the metadata was provided uncurated.

On this clone itself: Its target antigen remains unknown. No much larger clonotype is one base removed from it; base qualities were not supplied.

The germline V gene specifies MNHEY as CDR1 and SVGEGT as CDR2. CDR3 length: 18 amino acids, cysteine to phenylalanine. CDR3 DNA only is kept here, 54 bases in frame from base 1. Between the V and J ends, shortened by 2 bases and 3 bases respectively, the junction contains 22 bases. Source material: peripheral blood. The sequence was obtained from a woman older than 75 with active or convalescent COVID-19. The chain is encoded by TRBV6-2 or TRBV6-3 joined to TRBJ1-1; the D gene cannot be resolved reliably. Here the CDR3 is given as CASSYVLFRTRGDTEAFF. The DNA is as follows: TGTGCCAGCAGTTACGTCCTTTTCCGAACCCGGGGAGACACTGAAGCTTTCTTT.